This paragraph reports one T cell receptor (beta chain). The antigen is not known. The sample belongs to a study of molecular identifiers for immune sequencing clone quantification. Study-wide results and caveats: The sizes of highly expanded clones could be underestimated when identical TCR molecules share a barcode. In naive cells, clones above 20 RNA copies held under 1% of molecules, whereas in effector cells they held over 97%.

TCRdb passed the PCR reads through MiXCR, listing each CDR3 protein once. This table holds nearly 650,000 distinct CDR3 sequences, approximately 24% found once. V lost 3 bases and J lost 8; bases outside the gene matches: 10. CDR1 and CDR2 from the germline V gene are SGHTA and FQGNSA. The CDR3 length is 16 residues. CD8+CD4-CCR7+CD45RA+ cells were sorted as naive CD8 T cells. Sequencing was carried out using naive CD8+ T cells from blood, with Jurkat cell RNA spiked in. Documented subset: FACS-sorted CD8+CD4-CCR7+CD45RA+ naive T cells. The chain uses TRBV7-2 and TRBJ1-6; 7 bases line up with TRBD1. The receptor was isolated from a human donor in good health. Some libraries in this study had Jurkat cell RNA spiked in. CDR3 protein: CASSFSQTGLDSPLHF. In DNA form, the CDR3 reads TGTGCCAGCAGCTTTAGTCAGACAGGGTTGGATTCACCCCTCCACTTT.